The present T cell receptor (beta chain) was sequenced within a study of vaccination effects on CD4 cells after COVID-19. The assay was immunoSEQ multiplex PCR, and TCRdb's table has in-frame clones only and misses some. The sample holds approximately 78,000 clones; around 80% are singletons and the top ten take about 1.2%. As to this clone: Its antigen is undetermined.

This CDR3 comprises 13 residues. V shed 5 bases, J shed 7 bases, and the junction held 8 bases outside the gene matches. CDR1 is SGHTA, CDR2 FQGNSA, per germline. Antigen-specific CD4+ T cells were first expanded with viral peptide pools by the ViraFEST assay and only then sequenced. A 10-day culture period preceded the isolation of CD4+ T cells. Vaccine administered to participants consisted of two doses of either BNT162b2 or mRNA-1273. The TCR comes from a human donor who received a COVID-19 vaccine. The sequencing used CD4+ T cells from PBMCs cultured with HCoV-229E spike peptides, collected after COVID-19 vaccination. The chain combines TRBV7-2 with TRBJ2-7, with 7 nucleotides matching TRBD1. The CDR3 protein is CASSPRQGREQYV. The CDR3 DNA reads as TGTGCCAGCAGCCCCCGACAGGGACGGGAGCAGTACGTC.